This T cell receptor beta chain was recovered during a study of blood T cell repertoires in COVID-19. Using immunoSEQ multiplex PCR, the repertoire was profiled, and TCRdb retains in-frame clones only, with some absent. The repertoire holds 75,000 to 95,000 clones, with about 83% as singletons. The CDR3 is 16 amino acids. The chain couples TRBV21-1 to TRBJ1-6. TRBV21-1 is assigned pseudogene status. The sequence was collected from a man aged 55 to 70 with acute or convalescent COVID-19. Sequenced sample: peripheral blood. The CDR3 here is CASSTPGGGLNSPLHF. The CDR3 region has the DNA TGTGCCAGCAGCACCCCCGGCGGGGGGTTGAATTCACCCCTCCACTTT.